This T cell receptor beta chain was profiled in a study of blood T cell repertoires in COVID-19. The germline V and J ends were trimmed by 1 base and 3 bases, with 9 bases remaining between them. Germline lookup yields CDR1 LNHNV and CDR2 YYDKDF (reference sequence). The CDR3 consists of 14 residues. Assay used: immunoSEQ multiplex PCR; TCRdb lists only in-frame clones, some missing. The repertoire holds about 230,000 clones, over 85% seen once, with around 4% in the top ten. Input material: PBMCs or T cells enriched from blood (not recorded which). This rearrangement joins TRBV15 to TRBJ1-1; D may be TRBD1 (6 bases). This sequence originates from a woman aged 25-40 years with acute COVID-19. CDR3 bases: TGTGCCACCAGCAGAGGCAGGGGTTACACTGAAGCTTTCTTT. This translates into CATSRGRGYTEAFF.